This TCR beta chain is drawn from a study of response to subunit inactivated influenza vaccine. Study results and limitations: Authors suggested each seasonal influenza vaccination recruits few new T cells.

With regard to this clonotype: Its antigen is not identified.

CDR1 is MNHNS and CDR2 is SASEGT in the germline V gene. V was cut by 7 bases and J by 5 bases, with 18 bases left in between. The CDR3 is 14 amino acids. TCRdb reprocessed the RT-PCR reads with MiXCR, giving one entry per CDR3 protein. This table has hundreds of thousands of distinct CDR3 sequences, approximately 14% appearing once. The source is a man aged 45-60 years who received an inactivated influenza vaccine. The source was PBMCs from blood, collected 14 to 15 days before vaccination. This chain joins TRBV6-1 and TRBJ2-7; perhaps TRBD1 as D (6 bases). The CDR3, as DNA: TGTGCCAGCAAGGCCGGAGCAGGGGTCGACGAGCAGTACTTC. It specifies CASKAGAGVDEQYF.